This entry lists 14 T cell receptor beta chains sequenced from one sample in a study of patients and donors after allogeneic stem cell transplantation. MiXCR, run by TCRdb on the RT-PCR reads, gives a single entry per CDR3 protein. The sample contains some 160,000 distinct CDR3 sequences, approximately 25% of which appear only once. The sequenced material came from blood, either unsorted or a sorted T cell fraction (not recorded which). Receptors originate from a human donor who was either an allogeneic HSCT recipient or a stem cell or donor lymphocyte infusion donor (not recorded which). It is not recorded whose cells these are; they may come from a transplant donor.

There are many counts of this clonotype. V and J are TRBV5-1 and TRBJ1-5; the D gene is possibly TRBD1 (5 bases). This CDR3 comprises 14 residues. CDR1 and CDR2 (germline): SGHRS, YFSETQ. V was cut by 0 bases and J by 4 bases, with 8 bases left in between. The DNA of the CDR3 is TGCGCCAGCAGCTTGGTGTCAGGGAATCAGCCCCAGCATTTT. This encodes CASSLVSGNQPQHF.

In its sample, this clonotype was seen a few times. The genes are TRBV25-1 and TRBJ2-1; 7 bases line up with TRBD1. CDR1 and CDR2 (germline): MGHDK, SYGVNS. Unmatched junction bases numbered 13, after V lost 4 bases and J lost 1 base. The CDR3 sequence is 18 residues long. Written as DNA, the CDR3 is TGTGCCAGCAGTGGACAACAGGGGCTTGGTGGGTCCTACAATGAGCAGTTCTTC. It encodes CASSGQQGLGGSYNEQFF. Supplemented by reference TRBV25-1 and TRBJ2-1, the full variable domain reads EADIYQTPRYLVIGTGKKITLECSQTMGHDKMYWYQQDPGMELHLIHYSYGVNSTEKGDLSSESTVSRIRTEHFPLTLESARPSHTSQYLCASSGQQGLGGSYNEQFFGPGTRLTVL.

The rearrangement joins TRBV29-1 to TRBJ1-2, with D unclear. The germline V gene encodes CDR1 SQVTM and CDR2 ANQGSEA. This CDR3 spans 11 amino acids. V lost 6 bases and J lost 2, with 7 bases in between. As DNA, the CDR3 is TGCAGCGTACCGACCAACTATGGCTACACCTTC. As protein: CSVPTNYGYTF.

This clonotype was seen a few times. V is TRBV19 and J is TRBJ1-2; 10 nucleotides line up with TRBD1. In germline, CDR1 is LNHDA, CDR2 SQIVND (reference sequence). The CDR3 extends over 14 amino acids. The junction had 5 bases not matched to a gene; V was cut back by 3 bases and J by 7 bases. Here the CDR3 reads CASSIGTGDPGYTF. The DNA of the CDR3 is TGTGCCAGTAGTATCGGGACAGGGGATCCTGGCTACACCTTC.

The chain employs TRBV5-1 and TRBJ1-1; D uncertain. This CDR3 has 15 residues. Germline CDR1 SGHRS, CDR2 YFSETQ. Trimming stripped 6 bases from V and 3 bases from J, with 18 bases between. The CDR3: CASTSLWAEDTEAFF. The DNA of the CDR3 is TGCGCCAGCACTTCTTTATGGGCCGAAGACACTGAAGCTTTCTTT.

This clonotype appeared a few times. V is TRBV6-5 and J is TRBJ2-5; D unresolved. This CDR3 is 15 amino acids long. Trimming took 0 bases from V and 0 from J, leaving 8 bases between them. Germline CDR1 MNHEY, CDR2 SVGAGI. This chain's CDR3 is CASSYSRIYQETQYF. The CDR3 DNA reads as TGTGCCAGCAGTTACTCTAGGATCTACCAAGAGACCCAGTACTTC.

At least ten counts were recorded for this clonotype. The chain carries TRBV6-2 or TRBV6-3 and TRBJ1-5, with D perhaps TRBD1 (5 bases). This CDR3 has 12 residues. V was clipped by 8 bases and J by 7 bases, with 12 bases between them. Germline V gene lookup returns CDR1 MNHEY and CDR2 SVGEGT. The CDR3 DNA reads as TGTGCCAGCCAATGGGGGAGGCAGCCCCAGCATTTT. Translation: CASQWGRQPQHF.

This clonotype was picked up a small number of times. This sequence joins TRBV12-3 or TRBV12-4 and TRBJ1-4, with 10 bases that match TRBD1. Unmatched junction bases numbered 12, after V lost 5 bases and J lost 12 bases. The CDR3 is made up of 15 amino acids. The CDR3 here is CASSPRDRGVEELFF. The CDR3 DNA reads as TGTGCCAGCAGTCCCCGGGACAGGGGAGTAGAAGAACTGTTTTTT.

The chain uses TRBV21-1 and TRBJ1-1; TRBD1 was called by the table and not checked on the DNA. TRBV21-1 is a known pseudogene. The CDR3 loop spans 16 amino acids. This chain's CDR3 is CASSKARLGRDTEAFF. DNA for the CDR3: TGTGCCAGCAGCAAAGCAAGGCTAGGGCGAGACACTGAAGCTTTCTTT.

This clonotype appeared a few times. This chain uses TRBV6-5 with TRBJ2-1, with D possibly matching TRBD1 (5 bases). This CDR3 spans 14 amino acids. The V end lost 6 bases, the J end lost 4 bases, and 13 bases lay between the germline ends. CDR1 is MNHEY and CDR2 is SVGAGI in the germline V gene. The CDR3 loop is CASSSGLDYNEQFF. The CDR3 bases are TGTGCCAGCAGCTCAGGGCTGGATTACAATGAGCAGTTCTTC.

This chain joins TRBV5-1 and TRBJ2-3; 16 nucleotides agree with TRBD2. J was trimmed by 4 bases and V by 4 bases; bases with no gene match: 6. CDR3 length: 17 residues. Germline CDR1 and CDR2: SGHRS and YFSETQ. CDR3 residues: CASSPGLAGGLADTQYF. The CDR3 nucleotides read TGCGCCAGCAGCCCGGGACTAGCGGGGGGGCTGGCAGATACGCAGTATTTT.

This clonotype was recorded a few times. The rearrangement joins TRBV18 to TRBJ2-4, with 13 bases aligning to TRBD2. The CDR3 sequence is 22 residues long. J was trimmed by 1 base and V by 5 bases; bases with no gene match: 20. The germline gives CDR1 KGHSH, CDR2 LQKENI. DNA of the CDR3: TGTGCCAGCTCAGGGACTAGCGGGACGCGAGAAATAATGAGCCGGGCCAAAAACATTCAGTACTTC. As protein: CASSGTSGTREIMSRAKNIQYF.

This chain joins TRBV15 and TRBJ2-1; the D gene is possibly TRBD2 (6 bases). Trimming removed 0 bases from V and 8 bases from J, with 14 bases in between. Germline CDR1 and CDR2: LNHNV and YYDKDF (reference sequence). The CDR3 covers 15 residues. DNA of the CDR3: TGTGCCACCAGCAGAGAAGCGCGGGACCACGATGAGCAGTTCTTC. Its translation is CATSREARDHDEQFF. Together with reference TRBV15 and TRBJ2-1, the CDR3 gives the full variable domain: DAMVIQNPRYQVTQFGKPVTLSCSQTLNHNVMYWYQQKSSQAPKLLFHYYDKDFNNEADTPDNFQSRRPNTSFCFLDIRSPGLGDTAMYLCATSREARDHDEQFFGPGTRLTVL.

This clonotype has a count of ten or more. This chain uses TRBV29-1 with TRBJ1-5, with 8 bases aligning to TRBD1. The V segment lost 6 bases and the J segment 4 bases; nucleotides outside the gene matches: 5. Germline assignment: CDR1 SQVTM and CDR2 ANQGSEA. This CDR3 comprises 13 residues. In DNA form, the CDR3 reads TGCAGCGTCGCGGGACAGGAGAATCAGCCCCAGCATTTT. This encodes CSVAGQENQPQHF.